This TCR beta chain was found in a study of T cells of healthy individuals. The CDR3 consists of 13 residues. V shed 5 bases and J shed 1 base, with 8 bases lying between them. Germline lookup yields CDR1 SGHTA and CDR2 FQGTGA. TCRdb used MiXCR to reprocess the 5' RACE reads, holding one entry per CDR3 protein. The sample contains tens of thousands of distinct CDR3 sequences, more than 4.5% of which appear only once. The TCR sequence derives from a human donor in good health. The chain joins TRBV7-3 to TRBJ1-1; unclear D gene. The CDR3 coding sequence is TGTGCCAGCAGCAGGGAGAAGAACACTGAAGCTTTCTTT. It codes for CASSREKNTEAFF. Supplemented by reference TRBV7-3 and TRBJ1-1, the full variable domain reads GAGVSQTPSNKVTEKGKYVELRCDPISGHTALYWYRQSLGQGPEFLIYFQGTGAADDSGLPNDRFFAVRPEGSVSTLKIQRTERGDSAVYLCASSREKNTEAFFGQGTRLTVV.